This T cell receptor beta chain was documented in a study of cytomegalovirus exposure and HLA in healthy donors (TCRdb year 2017). With regard to the full study: An earlier analysis of approximately 640 of the donors reported about 290 Gb of sequence data and roughly 110 million unique TCR beta sequences from about 179 million T cells. The study aimed to test whether signatures of past pathogen exposure could be identified by cataloging public T cell receptors. HLA typing covered class I and class II loci at four-digit resolution. Alongside the repertoire data, information on donor age, sex, ethnicity and CMV serostatus was compiled. Using immunosequencing, the study profiled T cell repertoires from 500 to 800 subjects and related those repertoires to cytomegalovirus serostatus. In an earlier analysis of roughly 600 of the donors, high-throughput TCR beta sequencing was used to judge whether each TCR beta V gene segment behaved as functional or pseudogenic. A later analysis re-analyzed previously published TCR beta repertoires from roughly 630 donors and added high-resolution HLA genotyping to study TCR occurrence patterns. The later analysis used no new phenotypic data to find candidate immune exposures, relying instead on TCR beta sequences and their occurrence across donors. The genetic ancestry cluster associated with self-reported Caucasian donors included 70% to 85% of the approximately 430 genotyped donors. To predict cytomegalovirus infection status, the study brought together high-throughput TCR immunosequencing, statistical association of individual TCRs with disease status, and machine learning. An early release that covered approximately 600 HLA-typed donors contained approximately 300 gigabases of sequencing data and approximately 85 million unique TCR sequences. Every discovery cohort repertoire had been produced on one sequencing platform. The number of donors typed differed by locus, with 629-630 for A, B, C, DRB1 and DQB1, over 500 for DQA1, nearly 610 for DPA1, and under 490 for DPB1. Besides the first cohort of 666 subjects, a separate validation cohort made up of some 110 different subjects was used. Four or five DR-DQ haplotypes were treated as single units for association and clustering because of strong linkage in the cohort. Genome-wide SNP genotypes for about three fifths of the roughly 700 donors were used in a later genetic analysis, which treated that subset as a discovery cohort. On average, 235,054 unique TCR beta nucleotide sequences were sequenced per donor among several hundred genotyped donors of the cohort, with 15% to 20% of those sequences being non-productive.

The cohort comprised 666 healthy bone marrow donors. Cohort members were all nominally healthy when sampled, although unrecorded immune exposures were likely present. The donor tested CMV seronegative, placing the donor among the roughly 340 seronegative members of the cohort. A peripheral blood sample was provided by each donor, and peripheral blood mononuclear cells were used for TCR beta sequencing. The Qiagen DNeasy Blood Extraction Kit was used to extract genomic DNA from the blood cell samples. On the study overall, not on this receptor specifically: In a later analysis, several top co-occurrence clusters were reported to appear linked to parvovirus B19, influenza, CMV and Epstein-Barr virus. A further reported finding was that TCR beta sequences accurately predicted the HLA-A and HLA-B alleles for most subjects in the first cohort. A cluster of highly shared sequence variants was judged likely to represent a technical artifact of the sequencing pipeline. Compared with equally common non-associated chains, HLA-associated TCR beta chains in a later analysis were more clonally expanded and had lower generation probabilities. An earlier analysis of 587 of the donors showed that most TCR beta V segments appeared in productive rearrangements either about 87% or about 30% of the time, which broadly matched IMGT annotations. The cohort was sequenced for TCR beta chains only, and without alpha or paired-chain data the features that could be detected were limited. Cytomegalovirus status was reported to be diagnosed by the classifier with high specificity and sensitivity in both the original and validation cohorts. The presence/absence analyses assumed that sequencing depth was roughly uniform across donors, and that assumption may not be true. Across donors, most TCR sequences were observed very rarely, whereas some public TCRs were present in many individuals. V-gene and J-gene trimming of TCR beta chains was associated with a missense DCLRE1C variant in a later genetic analysis, and the association was replicated in an independent cohort. A later analysis associated 15,000 to 20,000 TCR beta sequences with specific HLA alleles at a false discovery rate of 0.05. According to a later genetic analysis, donors in an Asian-associated ancestry cluster had fewer N-insertions in productive TCRs than the roughly 670-donor mean. Immune exposure information for the cohort was limited to CMV serostatus. Because HLA typing was unavailable for some donors at each locus, only the typed subset was used in association tests. In the study, about 150 TCR beta chains were listed as associated with cytomegalovirus. When HLA alleles, especially DR and DQ, strongly co-occurred, attributing TCR associations to individual alleles was difficult. A few of the identified cytomegalovirus-associated TCR beta chains were confirmed in vitro to be specific for cytomegalovirus antigens. Some IMGT-functional V segments, including TRBV6-2 and TRBV6-3, could not be distinguished by the 87-base-pair reads and were therefore excluded. According to a later analysis, TCR association rates differed among HLA loci, with DRB1 alleles showing the most associated TCRs and HLA-C alleles showing the fewest. Correlated functional status among segregating V segments might reflect linkage disequilibrium, but an unknown experimental factor could not be ruled out. The authors suggested that the approach could potentially be generalized to other disease states and immunological phenotypes. About 17 rarely observed V segments, including chromosome 9 orphons, were excluded from the earlier analysis of some 590 of the donors because counts were too low. A later analysis found that most CMV-associated TCR beta chains appeared HLA-restricted, with HLA associations seemingly driven largely by CMV exposure.

About this clone: Which antigen it targets is not known. Nothing much larger sits one base from this clone, and base qualities are not available.

V and J are trimmed by 4 bases and 2 bases, and the gene matches miss 4 bases of the junction. CDR1 and CDR2 are drawn from the germline V gene: SNHLY, FYNNEI. From the cysteine up to the phenylalanine, the CDR3 has a length of 15 residues. Left in the record is the CDR3 DNA by itself, 45 bases read in frame from the first base. Receptor amplification or capture employed the immunoSEQ multiplex PCR assay. For the multiplex PCR, a mixture combining 60 forward primers for TCR Vbeta segments and 13 reverse primers for TCR Jbeta segments was used. A multiplex PCR assay on genomic DNA amplified the CDR3 region of rearranged TCR beta genes. On the Illumina HiSeq System, the amplified TCR beta libraries were sequenced as 87-base-pair reads. The paper's processing steps were these. In a later analysis, roughly 80 million unique TCR beta chains were counted across the 650 to 700 repertoires, and roughly 11 million of these chains were shared by at least two donors. Raw reads were error-corrected and collapsed into unique sequences by a nearest-neighbor algorithm in which closely related sequences were merged to remove PCR and sequencing errors. V, D and J gene segments were assigned by aligning CDR3 sequences to IMGT reference sequences. For a sequence to be retained, a match of at least six nucleotides was required to both a V gene segment and a J gene segment. A rearrangement counted as productive if the CDR3 had no stop codons and remained in frame with V and J, and every other rearrangement counted as non-productive. Following IMGT convention, CDR3 was defined as the stretch from the second conserved V-encoded cysteine to the conserved J-encoded phenylalanine. In an earlier analysis of 500 to 650 of the donors, sequences lacking an unambiguous match to a single V gene segment were excluded. An earlier analysis of almost 600 of the donors classified V segments as functional when productive rearrangements were above 56.7% and as segregating when the standard deviation between donors was above 5%. A statistical classification framework was developed to diagnose cytomegalovirus status using the catalog of TCR beta chain sequences. In a later analysis, TCR nucleotide sequences were compared against IMGT/GENE-DB human TR gene sequences so that V and J genes could be assigned. The TCRdist pipeline was used in a later analysis to assign CDR3 sequences and most-parsimonious VDJ recombination scenarios. In a later analysis, every TCR beta chain was defined by the combination of its CDR3 amino acid sequence and its V-gene family, and reads without a unique V-gene family were dropped. In a later analysis, 550 to 650 highly shared, low-generation-probability nucleotide sequences were removed to address suspected cross-contamination and a sequencing artifact. For each public chain, a later analysis derived a clonal expansion index from normalized ranks of inferred template counts within each repertoire. In a later analysis, generation probabilities were computed using a VDJ recombination model fitted to out-of-frame rearrangements, and the results were checked against IGoR. Hypergeometric tests were used in a later analysis to score TCR-TCR, TCR-HLA and TCR-CMV co-occurrence, with a repertoire-size bias correction applied to the TCR pairs. A later analysis estimated false discovery rates by permuting HLA or CMV assignments 20 times. A later analysis grouped co-occurring TCRs with DBSCAN, adding TCRdist sequence similarity when clustering within HLA-allele-positive subsets. For co-occurrence clustering, repertoires with fewer than 30,000 or more than 120,000 public chains were excluded, along with a handful of repertoires with anomalous nucleotide sharing. The table comes from immuneACCESS by way of TCRdb, which keeps in-frame sequences with V and J called. Part of the clones is missing from these tables; in studies checked, under half for an unresolved V gene and the rest for unknown reasons. The DNA was the basis for D and trimming; V, J and clone size are from that table. This sample comprises approximately 220,000 clones, under 80% of them detected only once. Under 2% of the sample goes to the ten largest clones.

The source is a woman in her 30s in good health and CMV-seronegative. The V and J segments used are TRBV2 and TRBJ1-3; TRBD1 lines up with 8 middle nucleotides. Sequencing was done on a sample of PBMCs. The encoded CDR3 is CASSASTGAGNTIYF. At the DNA level, the sequence is TGTGCCAGCAGTGCCTCGACAGGGGCTGGAAACACCATATATTTT.